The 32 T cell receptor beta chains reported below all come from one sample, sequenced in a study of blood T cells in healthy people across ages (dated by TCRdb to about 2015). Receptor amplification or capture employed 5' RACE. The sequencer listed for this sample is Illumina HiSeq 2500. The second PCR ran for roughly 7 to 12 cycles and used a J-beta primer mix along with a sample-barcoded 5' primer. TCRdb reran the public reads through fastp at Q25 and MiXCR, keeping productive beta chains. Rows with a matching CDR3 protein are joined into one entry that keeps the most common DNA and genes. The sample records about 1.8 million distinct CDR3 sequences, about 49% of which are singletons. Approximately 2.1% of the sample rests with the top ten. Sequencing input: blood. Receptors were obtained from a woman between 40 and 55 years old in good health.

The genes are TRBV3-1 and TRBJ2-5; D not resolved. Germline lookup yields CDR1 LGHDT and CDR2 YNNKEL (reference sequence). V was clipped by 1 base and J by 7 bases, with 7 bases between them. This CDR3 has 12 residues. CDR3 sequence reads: CASSQGPGTQYF. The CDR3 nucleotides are TGTGCCAGCAGCCAAGGCCCGGGGACCCAGTACTTC.

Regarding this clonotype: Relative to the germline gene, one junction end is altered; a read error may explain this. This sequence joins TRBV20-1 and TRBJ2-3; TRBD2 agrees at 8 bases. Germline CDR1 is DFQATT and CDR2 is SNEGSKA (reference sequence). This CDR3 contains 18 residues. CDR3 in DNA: TGCAGTGCCGGGAGGGTCGTAGGAGTCAGGGCATACGCAGATGCGCAGTATTTT. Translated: CSAGRVVGVRAYADAQYF.

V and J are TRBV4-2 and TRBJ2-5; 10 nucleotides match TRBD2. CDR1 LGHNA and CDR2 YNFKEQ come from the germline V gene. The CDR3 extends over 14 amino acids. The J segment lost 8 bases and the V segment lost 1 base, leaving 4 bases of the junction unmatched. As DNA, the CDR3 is TGTGCCAGCAGCCAAGGTGCTAGCGGGGGAACCCAGTACTTC. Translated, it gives CASSQGASGGTQYF.

The CDR3 bases are TGTGCCAGCAGTTACTCGAAAGGCCTGAAAAAAGAGACCCAGTACTTC. Protein product: CASSYSKGLKKETQYF. The chain has TRBV6-2 or TRBV6-3 and TRBJ2-5; D ambiguous. The CDR3 loop spans 16 amino acids. V shed 0 bases and J shed 3 bases, with 14 bases lying between them. Germline V gene sequence: CDR1 MNHEY, CDR2 SVGEGT.

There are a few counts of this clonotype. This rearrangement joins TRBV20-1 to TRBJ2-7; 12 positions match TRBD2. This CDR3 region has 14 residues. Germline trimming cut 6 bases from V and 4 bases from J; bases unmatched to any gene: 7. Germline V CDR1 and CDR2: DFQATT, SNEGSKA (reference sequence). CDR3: CSAPETSGGYEQYF. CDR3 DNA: TGCAGTGCGCCCGAGACTAGCGGGGGTTACGAGCAGTACTTC.

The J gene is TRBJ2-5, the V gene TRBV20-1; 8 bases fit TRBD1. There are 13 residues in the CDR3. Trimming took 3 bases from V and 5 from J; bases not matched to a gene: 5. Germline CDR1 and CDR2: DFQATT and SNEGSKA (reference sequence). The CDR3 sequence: CSASHGQGETQYF. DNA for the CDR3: TGCAGTGCTAGCCACGGACAGGGCGAGACCCAGTACTTC.

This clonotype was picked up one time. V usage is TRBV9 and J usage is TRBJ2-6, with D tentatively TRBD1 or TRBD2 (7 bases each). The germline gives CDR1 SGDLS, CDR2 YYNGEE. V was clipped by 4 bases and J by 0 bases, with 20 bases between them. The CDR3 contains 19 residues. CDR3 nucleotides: TGTGCCAGCAGCCCCCAAGCGGGACAGAGTTTCTCTGGGGCCAACGTCCTGACTTTC. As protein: CASSPQAGQSFSGANVLTF.

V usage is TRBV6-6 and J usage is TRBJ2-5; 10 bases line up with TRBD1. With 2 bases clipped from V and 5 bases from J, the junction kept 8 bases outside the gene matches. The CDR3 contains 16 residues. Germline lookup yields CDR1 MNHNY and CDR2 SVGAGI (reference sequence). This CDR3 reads CASSYLGTGVGETQYF. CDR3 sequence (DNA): TGTGCCAGCAGTTACCTGGGGACAGGGGTAGGGGAGACCCAGTACTTC.

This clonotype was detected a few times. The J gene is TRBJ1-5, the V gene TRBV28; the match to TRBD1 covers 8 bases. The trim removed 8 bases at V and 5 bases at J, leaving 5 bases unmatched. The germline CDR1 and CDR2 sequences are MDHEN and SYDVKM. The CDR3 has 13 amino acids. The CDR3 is CASDDRGDQPQHF. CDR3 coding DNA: TGTGCCAGCGATGACAGGGGTGATCAGCCCCAGCATTTT.

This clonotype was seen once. The CDR3 loop is CASTQGRGGPDTQYF. The CDR3 nucleotides are TGTGCCAGCACCCAGGGCAGAGGGGGCCCAGATACGCAGTATTTT. The chain links TRBV12-3 or TRBV12-4 to TRBJ2-3, with 7 bases fitting TRBD1. The CDR3 loop spans 15 amino acids. Trimming took 7 bases from V and 4 from J; bases not matched to a gene: 11.

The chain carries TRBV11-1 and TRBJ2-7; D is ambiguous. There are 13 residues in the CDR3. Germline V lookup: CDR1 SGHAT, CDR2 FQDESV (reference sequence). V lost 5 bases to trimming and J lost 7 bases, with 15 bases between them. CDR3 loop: CASSPRREWEQYF. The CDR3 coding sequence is TGTGCCAGCAGCCCTAGACGAGAGTGGGAGCAGTACTTC.

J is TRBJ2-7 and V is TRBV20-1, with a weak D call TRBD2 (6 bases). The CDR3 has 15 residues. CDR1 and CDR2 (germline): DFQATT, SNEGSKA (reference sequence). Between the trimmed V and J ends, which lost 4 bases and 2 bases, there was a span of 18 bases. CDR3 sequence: CSATYPRDSAYEQYF. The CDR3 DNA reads TGCAGTGCTACCTACCCCCGGGACTCAGCCTACGAGCAGTACTTC.

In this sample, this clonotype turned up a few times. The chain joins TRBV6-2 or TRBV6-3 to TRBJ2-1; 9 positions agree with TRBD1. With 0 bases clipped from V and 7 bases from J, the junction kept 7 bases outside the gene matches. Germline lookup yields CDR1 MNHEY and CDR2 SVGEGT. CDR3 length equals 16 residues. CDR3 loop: CASSYSNTGGQNEQFF. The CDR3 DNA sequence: TGTGCCAGCAGTTACTCGAACACAGGGGGCCAAAATGAGCAGTTCTTC.

CDR3 DNA: TGCGCCAGAGGGACAGGCGATTGGAATCAGCCCCAGCATTTT. It codes for CARGTGDWNQPQHF. The V gene is TRBV5-1, the J gene TRBJ1-5, with 8 bases aligning to TRBD1. This CDR3 has 14 amino acids. V lost 8 bases and J lost 4; bases outside the gene matches: 8. Germline V lookup: CDR1 SGHRS, CDR2 YFSETQ.

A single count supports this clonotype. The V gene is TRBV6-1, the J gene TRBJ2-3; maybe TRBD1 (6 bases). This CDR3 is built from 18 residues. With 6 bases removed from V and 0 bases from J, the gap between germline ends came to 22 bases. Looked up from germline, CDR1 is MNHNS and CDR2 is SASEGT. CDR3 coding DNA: TGTGCCAGCAGGAGAAGGACAGCCGTGGAGACTAGCACAGATACGCAGTATTTT. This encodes CASRRRTAVETSTDTQYF.

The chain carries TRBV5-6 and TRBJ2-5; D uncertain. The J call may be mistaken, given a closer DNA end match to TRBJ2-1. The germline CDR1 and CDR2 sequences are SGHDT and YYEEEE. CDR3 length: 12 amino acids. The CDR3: CASSFFQETQFF. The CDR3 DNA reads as TGTGCCAGCAGCTTTTTTCAAGAGACCCAGTTCTTC.

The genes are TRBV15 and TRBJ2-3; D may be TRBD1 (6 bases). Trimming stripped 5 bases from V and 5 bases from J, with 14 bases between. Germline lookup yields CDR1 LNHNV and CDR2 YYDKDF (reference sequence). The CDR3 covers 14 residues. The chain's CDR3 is CATSSRQDQDTQYF. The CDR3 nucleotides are TGTGCCACCAGCTCTCGACAGGACCAAGATACGCAGTATTTT.

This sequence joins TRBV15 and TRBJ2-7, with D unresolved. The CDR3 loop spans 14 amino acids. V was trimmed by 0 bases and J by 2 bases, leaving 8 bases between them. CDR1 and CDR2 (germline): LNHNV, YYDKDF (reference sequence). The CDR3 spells CATSRDQGPYEQYF. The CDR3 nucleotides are TGTGCCACCAGCAGAGATCAAGGCCCCTACGAGCAGTACTTC.

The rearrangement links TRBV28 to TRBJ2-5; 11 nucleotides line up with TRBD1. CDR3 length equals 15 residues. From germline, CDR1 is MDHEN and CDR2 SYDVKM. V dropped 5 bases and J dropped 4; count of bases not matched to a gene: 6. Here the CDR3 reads CASSIGTGGGETQYF. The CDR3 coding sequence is TGTGCCAGCAGTATCGGGACAGGGGGGGGAGAGACCCAGTACTTC.

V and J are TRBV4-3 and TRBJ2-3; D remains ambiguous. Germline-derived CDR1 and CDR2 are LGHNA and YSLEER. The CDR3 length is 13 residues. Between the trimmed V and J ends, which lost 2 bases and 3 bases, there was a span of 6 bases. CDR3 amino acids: CASSQIRTDTQYF. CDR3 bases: TGCGCCAGCAGCCAAATCAGAACAGATACGCAGTATTTT.

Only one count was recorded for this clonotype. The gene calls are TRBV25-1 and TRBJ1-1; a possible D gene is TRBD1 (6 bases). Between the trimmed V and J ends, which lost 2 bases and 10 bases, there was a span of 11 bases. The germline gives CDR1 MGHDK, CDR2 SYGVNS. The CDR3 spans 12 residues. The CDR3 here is CASSEGGFGAFF. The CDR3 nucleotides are TGTGCCAGCAGTGAAGGGGGCTTTGGAGCTTTCTTT.

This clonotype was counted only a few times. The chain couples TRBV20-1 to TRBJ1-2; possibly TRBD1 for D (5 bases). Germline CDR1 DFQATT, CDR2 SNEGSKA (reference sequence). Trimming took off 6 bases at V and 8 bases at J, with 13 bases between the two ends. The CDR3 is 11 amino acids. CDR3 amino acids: CSARAGPGYTF. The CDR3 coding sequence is TGCAGTGCCCGGGCGGGGCCCGGCTACACCTTC.

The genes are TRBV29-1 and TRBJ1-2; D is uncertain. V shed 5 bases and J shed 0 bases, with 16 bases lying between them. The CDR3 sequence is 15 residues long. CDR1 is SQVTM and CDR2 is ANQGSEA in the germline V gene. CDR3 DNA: TGCAGCGTTCTCTTTACCCTCAGGTCTAACTATGGCTACACCTTC. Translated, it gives CSVLFTLRSNYGYTF. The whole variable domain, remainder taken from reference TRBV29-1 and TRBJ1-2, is SAVISQKPSRDICQRGTSLTIQCQVDSQVTMMFWYRQQPGQSLTLIATANQGSEATYESGFVIDKFPISRPNLTFSTLTVSNMSPEDSSIYLCSVLFTLRSNYGYTFGSGTRLTVV.

Here the CDR3 DNA reads TGCGCCAGCAGCTTACAGGGAGGACTGCTCTATGGCTACACCTTC. Its protein product is CASSLQGGLLYGYTF. V gene TRBV4-3 combines with J gene TRBJ1-2; D is perhaps TRBD1 (6 bases). The germline V gene encodes CDR1 LGHNA and CDR2 YSLEER. The CDR3 extends over 15 amino acids. Trimming stripped 5 bases from V and 4 bases from J, with 17 bases between.

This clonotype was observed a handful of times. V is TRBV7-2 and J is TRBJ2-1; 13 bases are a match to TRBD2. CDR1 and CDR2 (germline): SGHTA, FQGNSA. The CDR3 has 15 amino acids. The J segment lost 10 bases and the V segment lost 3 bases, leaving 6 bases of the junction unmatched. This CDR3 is CASSFWTSGGREQFF. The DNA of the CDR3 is TGTGCCAGCAGCTTTTGGACTAGCGGGGGACGAGAGCAGTTCTTC.

The CDR3: CASSLGFAEGQFF. The CDR3 DNA follows: TGTGCCAGCAGCTTAGGATTTGCGGAAGGGCAGTTCTTC. The chain employs TRBV7-9 and TRBJ2-1, with unresolved D. CDR1 SEHNR and CDR2 FQNEAQ come from the germline V gene (reference sequence). CDR3 length: 13 residues. Between the trimmed V and J ends, which lost 1 base and 12 bases, there was a span of 13 bases.

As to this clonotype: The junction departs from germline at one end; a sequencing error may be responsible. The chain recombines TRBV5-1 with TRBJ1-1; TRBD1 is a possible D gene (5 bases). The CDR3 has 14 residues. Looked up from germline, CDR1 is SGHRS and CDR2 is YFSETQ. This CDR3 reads CASRLGEMWTEAFF. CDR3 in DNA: TGCGCCAGCAGATTGGGGGAAATGTGGACTGAAGCTTTCTTT. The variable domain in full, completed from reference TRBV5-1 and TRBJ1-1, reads KAGVTQTPRYLIKTRGQQVTLSCSPISGHRSVSWYQQTPGQGLQFLFEYFSETQRNKGNFPGRFSGRQFSNSRSEMNVSTLELGDSALYLCASRLGEMWTEAFFGQGTRLTVV.

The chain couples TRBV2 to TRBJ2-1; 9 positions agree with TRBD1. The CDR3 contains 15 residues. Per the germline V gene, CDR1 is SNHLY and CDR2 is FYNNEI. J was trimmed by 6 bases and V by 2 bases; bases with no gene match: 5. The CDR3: CASSEMGQGVNEQFF. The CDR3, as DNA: TGTGCCAGCAGTGAAATGGGACAGGGCGTCAATGAGCAGTTCTTC.

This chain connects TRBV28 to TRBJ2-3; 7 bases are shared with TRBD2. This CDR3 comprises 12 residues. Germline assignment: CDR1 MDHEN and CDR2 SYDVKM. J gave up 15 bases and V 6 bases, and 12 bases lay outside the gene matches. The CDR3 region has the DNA TGTGCCAGCAGGAAGACAGCGGGGTGGTACTATTTT. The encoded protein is CASRKTAGWYYF.

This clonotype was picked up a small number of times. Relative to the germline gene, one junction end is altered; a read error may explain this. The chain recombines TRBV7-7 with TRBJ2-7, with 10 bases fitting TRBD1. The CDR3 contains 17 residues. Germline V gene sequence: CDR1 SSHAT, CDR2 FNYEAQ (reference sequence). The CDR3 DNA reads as TGTGCTAGCAGCCCGATGACGGGACAGGGGTTTGGGAACGAGCAGTACTTC. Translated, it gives CASSPMTGQGFGNEQYF.

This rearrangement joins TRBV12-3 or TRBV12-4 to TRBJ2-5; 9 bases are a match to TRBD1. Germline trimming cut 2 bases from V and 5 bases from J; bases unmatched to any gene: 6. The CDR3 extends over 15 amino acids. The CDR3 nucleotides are TGTGCCAGCAGTTTAACACAGGGGGCTACTGAGACCCAGTACTTC. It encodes CASSLTQGATETQYF.

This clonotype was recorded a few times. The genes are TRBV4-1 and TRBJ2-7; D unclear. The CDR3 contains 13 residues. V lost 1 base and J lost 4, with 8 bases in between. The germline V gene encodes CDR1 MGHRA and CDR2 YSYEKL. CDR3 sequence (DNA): TGCGCCAGCAGCCAAGTACATCGATACGAGCAGTACTTC. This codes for CASSQVHRYEQYF.